Listed here are 10 T cell receptor beta chains from one sample, sequenced in a study of T cell responses to AZD1222 COVID-19 vaccine. Assay: immunoSEQ multiplex PCR; the TCRdb copy retains only in-frame clones and omits some. The table lists roughly 140,000 clones, approximately 91% of them singletons. The sequences come from peripheral blood, collected 28 days after the second AZD1222 dose. These receptors originate from an adult who received the AZD1222 COVID-19 vaccine.

This clone has a single count. The V gene is TRBV24-1, the J gene TRBJ1-2; TRBD1 is a possible D gene (5 bases). Germline assignment: CDR1 KGHDR and CDR2 SFDVKD. This CDR3 spans 17 amino acids. The V gene lost 9 bases and the J gene lost 3 bases, with 25 bases spanning the gap. CDR3 sequence reads: CATLMTWQGVAYYGYTF. The CDR3 DNA follows: TGTGCCACCCTTATGACATGGCAGGGCGTAGCGTACTATGGCTACACCTTC.

The genes are TRBV6-5 and TRBJ1-2; D unresolved. The CDR3 contains 13 residues. The V gene's germline CDR1 is MNHEY and CDR2 SVGAGI. V gave up 8 bases and J gave up 4 bases, with 14 bases separating them. CDR3 region: CASREQTGYGYTF. The CDR3 DNA reads as TGTGCCAGCCGCGAACAGACCGGCTATGGCTACACCTTC.

A few counts support this clone. This chain links TRBV9 with TRBJ2-7; D gene ambiguous. V was cut by 4 bases and J by 3 bases, with 8 bases left in between. Germline V gene lookup returns CDR1 SGDLS and CDR2 YYNGEE. This CDR3 has 12 residues. The CDR3 region is CASSPNLYEQYF. In DNA, the CDR3 is TGTGCCAGCAGCCCAAACCTCTACGAGCAGTACTTC.

The V and J genes are TRBV7-6 and TRBJ2-1, with 10 bases aligning to TRBD1. There are 16 residues in the CDR3. From germline, CDR1 is SGHVS and CDR2 FNYEAQ. J was trimmed by 4 bases and V by 1 base; bases with no gene match: 4. CDR3 coding DNA: TGTGCCAGCAGCTTAGGGGACAGGGGTCTTTACAATGAGCAGTTCTTC. As protein: CASSLGDRGLYNEQFF.

This sequence joins TRBV11-1 and TRBJ1-2; 8 bases map to TRBD1. The germline V gene has CDR1 SGHAT and CDR2 FQDESV (reference sequence). CDR3 length: 14 residues. V trimming: 5 bases; J trimming: 0 bases; junction bases outside the gene matches: 2. The CDR3, as DNA: TGTGCCAGCAGCATACAGGGGGCTAACTATGGCTACACCTTC. It encodes CASSIQGANYGYTF.

V gene TRBV12-3 or TRBV12-4 combines with J gene TRBJ1-6; D is undetermined. Trimming left V 7 bases short and J 7 bases short, with 11 bases between. There are 13 residues in the CDR3. CDR3 region: CASTKDWNSPLHF. The CDR3, as DNA: TGTGCCAGCACCAAGGACTGGAATTCACCCCTCCACTTT.

Written as DNA, the CDR3 is TGTGCCAGCAGCCAAGTAGTAGGGGTCGAGCAGTACTTC. Translation gives CASSQVVGVEQYF. The rearrangement uses TRBV3-1 (or the pseudogene TRBV3-2) and TRBJ2-7, with TRBD1 as a possible D gene (5 bases). V lost 1 base and J 6 bases, leaving 10 bases between the germline ends. Per germline, CDR1 LGHDT and CDR2 YNNKEL (reference sequence). CDR3 length equals 13 residues.

The table lists this clone with a few counts. The CDR3 DNA sequence: TGTGCCAGCTCACCAAACGACTACGAGCAGTACTTC. Translating gives CASSPNDYEQYF. The chain carries TRBV18 and TRBJ2-7, with D uncertain. V was trimmed by 2 bases and J by 3 bases, leaving 5 bases between them. There are 12 residues in the CDR3. Per the germline V gene, CDR1 is KGHSH and CDR2 is LQKENI.

V and J are TRBV9 and TRBJ1-1; tentatively, D is TRBD1 (6 bases). Trimming left V 2 bases short and J 2 bases short, with 13 bases between. Germline values: CDR1 SGDLS, CDR2 YYNGEE. This CDR3 is 15 amino acids long. The CDR3, as DNA: TGTGCCAGCAGCGTCACCGGGACAATCAACACTGAAGCTTTCTTT. Protein sequence: CASSVTGTINTEAFF.

The chain joins TRBV2 to TRBJ2-2; D perhaps matches TRBD2 (5 bases). CDR3 length: 13 amino acids. CDR1 and CDR2 from the germline V gene are SNHLY and FYNNEI. V lost 8 bases and J lost 6, with 13 bases in between. The chain's CDR3 is CASVMGEAGELFF. CDR3 DNA sequence: TGTGCCAGCGTAATGGGAGAGGCCGGGGAGCTGTTTTTT.